This entry describes one T cell receptor (beta chain). Its antigen has not been determined. Base quality data are lacking; no much larger clone is found one base away. This specimen belongs to a study of T cells after yellow fever vaccination (dated by TCRdb to the late 2010s). Regarding the research as a whole: The SMART-Seq v4 Ultra Low Input RNA kit was used to prepare libraries from fractions with low cell numbers. Bulk TCR alpha and beta repertoires were sequenced longitudinally to track T-cell clones before and after primary and booster YFV17D yellow fever vaccination. Two healthy male donors, one aged 18 to 30 and one aged 30 to 40 years, made up the cohort. Bulk PBMC replicates and cell subsets were isolated from blood drawn at multiple timepoints before and after both primary and secondary immunization.

The cysteine opens and the phenylalanine closes a CDR3 of 16 amino acids. Only the CDR3 DNA is retained, 48 bases long and in frame from the first base. Taken from the germline V gene, the CDR1 and CDR2 loops are SGHRS and YFSETQ. Here V drops 4 bases and J drops 2 bases, and the junction holds 10 bases not matched to any gene. This sample was sequenced with an Illumina NovaSeq 6000. TCR cDNA was synthesized by 5'RACE template switching, which introduced a universal primer site and unique molecular identifiers. cDNA synthesis was primed from both the TCR alpha and TCR beta constant segments. Library amplification involved two PCR steps, and the second step added sample barcodes and sequencing adapters. Sequencing of libraries was performed on Illumina HiSeq 2500 (2x100 bp) or NovaSeq (2x150 bp). Under the source paper's analysis protocol: MIGEC handled demultiplexing of reads and collapsing into UMI consensus sequences, while MiXCR performed V(D)J alignment. Vaccine-responding clonotypes were defined with edgeR using replicate PBMC samples, requiring FDR below 0.01 and a log2 fold change above 5 up to day 15. Each bulk clonotype was labeled CD4 or CD8 based on which sequenced repertoire, CD4 or CD8, contained the clonotype at higher abundance. TCRdb reanalyzed the raw reads on its own, using fastp at Q25 for trimming and MiXCR for clone calling, and kept in-frame beta chains. Rows with one shared CDR3 protein collapse into an entry with the most common genes and DNA. These V and J calls are TCRdb output, not the study's own analysis. This sample comprises 300,000 to 350,000 distinct CDR3 sequences, about 4% of them detected only once. The top ten hold roughly a quarter of the sample.

What the treatment or condition label conveys for this sample: live attenuated yellow fever vaccine strain. Two biological replicates of bulk PBMCs were collected at each blood-draw timepoint. PBMCs were isolated from peripheral blood using a standard Ficoll-Paque protocol. RNA was extracted with TriZol from bulk PBMCs, CD4 and CD8 fractions, and dextramer-positive and dextramer-negative fractions. On the study overall, not on this receptor specifically: Because abundant contaminating clonotypes from the bulk population could be contained in FACS-sorted repertoires, computational filtering was required. Because the study included only a couple of donors, the extent to which the findings can be generalized is limited. A small share of clonotypes occurred in both CD4 and CD8 compartments, likely arising from convergent recombination. After the booster, most of the clones that had expanded following primary vaccination were detected again (around 97% of CD4 and roughly 90% of CD8), which suggests that memory was broadly maintained. Compared with the primary T-cell response, the secondary T-cell response was weaker but faster, peaking on day 5 rather than day 15.

Here the chain combines TRBV5-1 and TRBJ2-3, and 7 bases in between align with TRBD1. The TCR was taken from a man between 18 and 35 years old who received the YFV17D yellow fever vaccine. The specimen comprised PBMCs, sampled 5 days after the yellow fever booster vaccination. The DNA sequence is as follows: TGCGCCAGCAGCCCAGGCCAGGACAGGTACACAGATACGCAGTATTTT. This yields the protein CASSPGQDRYTDTQYF.